This T cell receptor (beta chain) was retrieved from a study of T cells in Graves' hyperthyroidism and ophthalmopathy. Disease lasting under 3 months, a NOSPECS grade of at least 4, and a Clinical Activity Score of at least 3 were features of the ophthalmopathy patients. This clonotype has at least ten counts. TCR beta CDR3 region amplification was performed from RNA transcripts. Using the HTBI primer set, a first-round RT-PCR was run on the TCR CDR3. TCRdb passed the multiplex PCR reads through MiXCR, listing each CDR3 protein once. The sample lists 350,000 or so distinct CDR3 sequences; 18% were seen once. This clonotype was sampled from a woman aged 40 to 55 with Graves' ophthalmopathy. The sequencing input was blood.

CDR3 bases: TGTGCCAGTAGTTCCAGGAACAAAAACATTCAGTACTTC. This sequence encodes CASSSRNKNIQYF. The rearrangement links TRBV19 to TRBJ2-4, with D unclear. Deletions cut 5 bases from V and 3 bases from J, with 8 bases between. This CDR3 region has 13 residues. Germline CDR1 is LNHDA and CDR2 is SQIVND (reference sequence).